Listed below are T cell receptor beta chains from one sample, sequenced in a study of cytomegalovirus exposure and HLA in healthy donors. The table came from immunoSEQ multiplex PCR; TCRdb's copy has only in-frame clones and leaves some out. Counted here are 6,500 to 8,500 clones, under 60% occurring once; the ten biggest clones make up about 5.8%. What was sequenced was PBMCs. These receptor sequences come from a man aged 25 to 40 in good health and CMV-seropositive. Both conserved end residues are part of each CDR3. Each record gives: D gene, J gene, clone size, V gene, CDR3 protein, CDR3 DNA. D genes are given only for firm matches. The size entry is marked missing in some rows and otherwise reads once, few, many or a size class.

D: .
J: TRBJ2-1
size: .
V: TRBV20-1
CDR3: CSASGSDEQFF
DNA: TGCAGTGCTAGCGGGAGCGATGAGCAGTTCTTC

D: TRBD2
J: TRBJ2-4
size: .
V: TRBV4-1
CDR3: CASSHQSRTSGGADIQYF
DNA: TGCGCCAGCAGCCATCAGTCCCGGACTAGCGGGGGGGCGGACATTCAGTACTTC

D: .
J: TRBJ2-3
size: .
V: TRBV5-1
CDR3: CASSRSTDTQYF
DNA: TGCGCCAGCTCCCGGAGCACAGATACGCAGTATTTT

D: TRBD2
J: TRBJ2-5
size: .
V: TRBV30
CDR3: CAWSSLRTSGAQETQYF
DNA: TGTGCCTGGAGCTCCTTACGGACTAGCGGGGCCCAAGAGACCCAGTACTTC

D: TRBD1
J: TRBJ1-1
size: .
V: TRBV29-1
CDR3: CSVGRDRGAFF
DNA: TGCAGCGTTGGACGGGACAGGGGAGCTTTCTTT

D: .
J: TRBJ2-7
size: few
V: TRBV28
CDR3: CASSFPGYYEQYF
DNA: TGTGCCAGCAGTTTCCCAGGCTACTACGAGCAGTACTTC

D: TRBD1
J: TRBJ1-1
size: .
V: TRBV30
CDR3: CAWNRGLLEAFF
DNA: TGTGCCTGGAACAGGGGCCTCCTTGAAGCTTTCTTT

D: .
J: TRBJ1-5
size: few
V: TRBV7-8
CDR3: CASSRTGNQPQHF
DNA: TGTGCCAGCAGCCGTACAGGCAATCAGCCCCAGCATTTT

D: .
J: TRBJ1-1
size: .
V: TRBV5-1
CDR3: CASSFGKNTEAFF
DNA: TGCGCCAGCAGCTTTGGCAAGAACACTGAAGCTTTCTTT

D: .
J: TRBJ1-5
size: few
V: TRBV4-3
CDR3: CASSQTPGGKGNQPQHF
DNA: TGCGCCAGCAGCCAAACTCCCGGGGGTAAAGGCAATCAGCCCCAGCATTTT

D: .
J: TRBJ1-1
size: few
V: TRBV29-1
CDR3: CSVEPGGNTEAFF
DNA: TGCAGCGTTGAACCCGGAGGGAACACTGAAGCTTTCTTT

D: .
J: TRBJ1-1
size: .
V: TRBV30
CDR3: CAWSDLRNTEAFF
DNA: TGTGCCTGGAGTGATCTAAGGAACACTGAAGCTTTCTTT

D: TRBD1
J: TRBJ1-1
size: .
V: TRBV29-1
CDR3: CSVEETGSMHTEAFF
DNA: TGCAGCGTTGAAGAGACAGGGAGTATGCACACTGAAGCTTTCTTT

D: TRBD1
J: TRBJ2-7
size: .
V: TRBV15
CDR3: CATSTGGASYEQYF
DNA: TGTGCCACCAGCACAGGGGGCGCCTCCTACGAGCAGTACTTC

D: .
J: TRBJ1-5
size: .
V: TRBV30
CDR3: CAWSDRVQKHF
DNA: TGTGCCTGGAGTGACAGGGTCCAGAAGCATTTT

D: .
J: TRBJ1-3
size: few
V: TRBV10-3
CDR3: CAISEEQAVPVNTIYF
DNA: TGTGCCATCAGTGAGGAGCAAGCGGTTCCTGTAAACACCATATATTTT

D: TRBD2
J: TRBJ2-3
size: .
V: TRBV6-5
CDR3: CASRPSGGTDTQYF
DNA: TGTGCCAGCAGGCCTAGCGGGGGCACAGATACGCAGTATTTT

D: .
J: TRBJ2-7
size: few
V: TRBV4-1
CDR3: CASSQGSPLAELPYEQYF
DNA: TGCGCCAGCAGCCAAGGGTCCCCTCTAGCCGAGCTCCCATACGAGCAGTACTTC

D: TRBD2
J: TRBJ2-5
size: few
V: TRBV4-3
CDR3: CASSQARGGQETQYF
DNA: TGCGCCAGCAGCCAAGCGCGGGGGGGCCAAGAGACCCAGTACTTC

D: .
J: TRBJ1-1
size: .
V: TRBV4-3
CDR3: CASSQEQRGNTEAFF
DNA: TGCGCCAGCAGCCAAGAACAAAGGGGGAACACTGAAGCTTTCTTT

D: .
J: TRBJ1-3
size: .
V: TRBV4-2
CDR3: CASSQGRDSGNTIYF
DNA: TGTGCCAGCAGCCAAGGACGGGACTCTGGAAACACCATATATTTT

D: .
J: TRBJ2-2
size: .
V: TRBV5-4
CDR3: CASSSRTGELFF
DNA: TGTGCCAGCAGTTCCCGGACCGGGGAGCTGTTTTTT

D: .
J: TRBJ1-5
size: .
V: TRBV18
CDR3: CASSPGPGNQPQHF
DNA: TGTGCCAGCTCACCAGGCCCTGGCAATCAGCCCCAGCATTTT

D: .
J: TRBJ1-4
size: .
V: TRBV6-5
CDR3: CASSYSGGKREKLFF
DNA: TGTGCCAGCAGTTACTCGGGGGGGAAGCGTGAAAAACTGTTTTTT

D: .
J: TRBJ1-6
size: .
V: TRBV6-5
CDR3: CASSYRGYSPLHF
DNA: TGTGCCAGCAGTTACAGGGGATATTCACCCCTCCACTTT

D: .
J: TRBJ2-3
size: .
V: TRBV2
CDR3: CASSTTDTQYF
DNA: TGTGCCAGCTCTACCACAGATACGCAGTATTTT

D: .
J: TRBJ1-6
size: few
V: TRBV6-1
CDR3: CASSGDPGLSPLHF
DNA: TGTGCCAGCAGTGGCGATCCAGGGCTTTCACCCCTCCACTTT

D: TRBD1
J: TRBJ1-1
size: .
V: TRBV29-1
CDR3: CSVEETGSMNTEAFF
DNA: TGCAGCGTTGAAGAGACAGGGAGTATGAACACTGAAGCTTTCTTT

D: TRBD1
J: TRBJ1-6
size: medium-sized
V: TRBV4-3
CDR3: CASSQEAGTGGSPLHF
DNA: TGCGCCAGCAGCCAAGAAGCGGGGACAGGGGGTTCACCCCTCCACTTT

D: .
J: TRBJ1-2
size: .
V: TRBV30
CDR3: CAWRAGANYGYTF
DNA: TGTGCCTGGAGAGCAGGGGCTAACTATGGCTACACCTTC

D: TRBD1
J: TRBJ1-1
size: .
V: TRBV29-1
CDR3: CSVRGLNTEAFF
DNA: TGCAGCGTGAGGGGGCTGAACACTGAAGCTTTCTTT

D: .
J: TRBJ1-3
size: .
V: TRBV4-3
CDR3: CASSQGSGMENTIYF
DNA: TGCGCCAGCAGCCAAGGGAGTGGAATGGAGAACACCATATATTTT

D: .
J: TRBJ1-6
size: .
V: TRBV27
CDR3: CASSSIQYSPLHF
DNA: TGTGCCAGCAGTTCAATTCAGTATTCACCCCTCCACTTT

D: TRBD1
J: TRBJ1-6
size: few
V: TRBV10-2
CDR3: CASTWTGSSPLHF
DNA: TGCGCCAGCACTTGGACAGGGAGTTCACCCCTCCACTTT

D: .
J: TRBJ2-1
size: .
V: TRBV25-1
CDR3: CASSQGGGYNEQFF
DNA: TGTGCCAGCTCCCAAGGGGGGGGCTACAATGAGCAGTTCTTC

D: TRBD1
J: TRBJ2-4
size: once
V: TRBV6-5
CDR3: CASSPRDRGNIQYF
DNA: TGTGCCAGCAGTCCCCGGGACAGGGGAAACATTCAGTACTTC

D: TRBD1
J: TRBJ2-6
size: few
V: TRBV29-1
CDR3: CSVHQGAKGANVLTF
DNA: TGCAGCGTTCACCAGGGGGCGAAGGGGGCCAACGTCCTGACTTTC

D: TRBD1
J: TRBJ2-3
size: few
V: TRBV6-5
CDR3: CASSLDRGTDTQYF
DNA: TGTGCCAGCAGTCTCGACAGGGGAACAGATACGCAGTATTTT